Listed below are T cell receptor beta chains from one sample, sequenced in a study of cytomegalovirus exposure and HLA in healthy donors. The protocol was immunoSEQ multiplex PCR, while the TCRdb copy is restricted to in-frame clones and leaves out a portion. The table records approximately 70,000 clones, roughly 79% of them present only once. The sequenced material came from PBMCs. Receptors were obtained from a man aged 45 to 65 in good health and CMV-seronegative. Both conserved end residues are part of each CDR3. The order of the fields is D gene, clone size, CDR3 length, J gene, V gene, CDR3 DNA, CDR3 protein. A D gene is named only where the DNA matches it firmly. Where a row states a size, it is once, few, many or the class of an expanded clone; other rows omit it.

TRBD1 - 13 TRBJ2-7 TRBV27 TGTGCCAGCAGCCTGACAGGGGGGTACGAGCAGTACTTC CASSLTGGYEQYF
- once 15 TRBJ2-7 TRBV21-1 TGTGCCAGCAGCCCCGCCCAGCGAACTACCTACGAGCAGTACTTC CASSPAQRTTYEQYF
- - 15 TRBJ2-7 TRBV5-6 TGTGCCAGCAGCTTGTACTCGGGTGGTCCCTACGAGCAGTACTTC CASSLYSGGPYEQYF
- - 16 TRBJ2-3 TRBV7-9 TGTGCCAGCAGCTTTTTGATAGTATCTAGCACAGATACGCAGTATTTT CASSFLIVSSTDTQYF
TRBD1 - 14 TRBJ2-5 TRBV6-5 TGTGCCAGCAGTTATAAGGGGACAGCGGAGACCCAGTACTTC CASSYKGTAETQYF
TRBD1 - 13 TRBJ2-7 TRBV6-6 TGTGCCAGCTCCCAGGGGGCAGTCTACGAGCAGTACTTC CASSQGAVYEQYF
- - 13 TRBJ2-7 TRBV6-5 TGTGCCAGCAGTGGAGGGCCTTACTACGAGCAGTACTTC CASSGGPYYEQYF
TRBD1 - 14 TRBJ1-1 TRBV28 TGTGCCAGCAGTTCCCAGAGGGGGCGCACTGAAGCTTTCTTT CASSSQRGRTEAFF
- - 13 TRBJ2-7 TRBV7-9 TGTGCCAGCAGCCCTCGGCAAGCGAACGAGCAGTACTTC CASSPRQANEQYF
- once 12 TRBJ1-1 TRBV5-1 TGCGCCAGCAGCCGGAGTAACACTGAGGCTTTCTTT CASSRSNTEAFF
- - 12 TRBJ1-5 TRBV28 TGTGCCAGCAGTCCGGGGGTCCGGCCCCAGCATTTT CASSPGVRPQHF
TRBD2 - 14 TRBJ2-7 TRBV7-2 TGTGCCAGCAGCTTCGGACTAGCATTCTACGAGCAGTACTTC CASSFGLAFYEQYF
- - 14 TRBJ2-3 TRBV25-1 TGTGCCAGCAGTCCGGTTAGTTCGGTAGATACGCAGTATTTT CASSPVSSVDTQYF
TRBD2 few 15 TRBJ2-7 TRBV30 TGTGCCTGGAGCGGGGGGTTTTCAAGCTCCTACGAGCAGTACTTC CAWSGGFSSSYEQYF
TRBD2 - 14 TRBJ2-3 TRBV25-1 TGTGCCAGCAGCCCTAGCGGACGCACAGATACGCAGTATTTT CASSPSGRTDTQYF
- - 16 TRBJ2-5 TRBV7-9 TGTGCCAGCAGCTTTAAGGGGGACGGGGCCAGGGAGACCCAGTACTTC CASSFKGDGARETQYF
- - 13 TRBJ1-5 TRBV14 TGTGCCAGCAGCCGACAGACTTATGAGCCCCAGCATTTT CASSRQTYEPQHF
- - 14 TRBJ2-5 TRBV9 TGTGCCAGCAGCTCTTCGGGGGTCCAAGAGACCCAGTACTTC CASSSSGVQETQYF
TRBD1 - 14 TRBJ1-5 TRBV19 TGTGCCAGTAGTACCGACAGGGTCGATCAGCCCCAGCATTTT CASSTDRVDQPQHF
TRBD1 - 14 TRBJ2-7 TRBV19 TGTGCCAGACACCAGGGGGACAGATCCTACGAGCAGTACTTC CARHQGDRSYEQYF
- - 14 TRBJ1-1 TRBV18 TGTGCCAGCTCGCCCATCGGAGAGCCTCTAGAAGCTTTCTTT CASSPIGEPLEAFF
- - 15 TRBJ2-7 TRBV11-2 TGTGCCAGCAGCTACTCCGCGGGGAGCTCCTACGAGCAGTACTTC CASSYSAGSSYEQYF
- - 13 TRBJ2-7 TRBV27 TGTGCCAGCAGCCTCATTTCGGGGTACGAGCAGTACTTC CASSLISGYEQYF
TRBD1 - 15 TRBJ1-6 TRBV2 TGTGCCAGCAGAACCCGGACAGGGGGTAGTTCACCCCTCCACTTT CASRTRTGGSSPLHF
TRBD1 - 13 TRBJ1-5 TRBV19 TGTGCCAGTAGGGACAGGACCAATCAGCCCCAGCATTTT CASRDRTNQPQHF
- - 15 TRBJ1-6 TRBV25-1 TGTGCCAGCAGTGAGTTCCGGGGGGATAATTCACCCCTCCACTTT CASSEFRGDNSPLHF
- few 13 TRBJ1-2 TRBV5-1 TGCGCCAGCAGCTTGCAGGTTACAGAGGGCTACACCTTC CASSLQVTEGYTF
TRBD1 once 15 TRBJ2-2 TRBV5-4 TGTGCCAGTACCGGGACAGGGGCACTCACCGGGGAGCTGTTTTTT CASTGTGALTGELFF
- - 13 TRBJ1-1 TRBV29-1 TGCAGCGCAAATGGACAGATGAACACTGAAGCTTTCTTT CSANGQMNTEAFF
- - 15 TRBJ1-2 TRBV5-1 TGCGCCAGCAGCTTGGGTGGGGGCAGTAACTATGGCTACACCTTC CASSLGGGSNYGYTF
TRBD2 once 15 TRBJ2-1 TRBV11-2 TGTGCCAGCAGCCTGGGGGTCCTTAGCGGGGGTGAGCAGTTCTTC CASSLGVLSGGEQFF
TRBD1 once 15 TRBJ1-2 TRBV28 TGTGCCAGCAGTTTCGACAGGGGGCCTAACTATGGCTACACCTTC CASSFDRGPNYGYTF
TRBD1 - 16 TRBJ1-4 TRBV27 TGTGCCAGCAGAGGGGACAGGGGAAGGGGGGGTGAAAAACTGTTTTTT CASRGDRGRGGEKLFF
TRBD1 once 16 TRBJ2-7 TRBV13 TGTGCCAGCAGCTTGGTCGGGACAGCCGACGCCTACGAGCAGTACTTC CASSLVGTADAYEQYF
TRBD1 - 15 TRBJ1-5 TRBV6-1 TGTGCCAGCAGCGAGGACAGGGGGCCGGCTCAGCCCCAGCATTTT CASSEDRGPAQPQHF